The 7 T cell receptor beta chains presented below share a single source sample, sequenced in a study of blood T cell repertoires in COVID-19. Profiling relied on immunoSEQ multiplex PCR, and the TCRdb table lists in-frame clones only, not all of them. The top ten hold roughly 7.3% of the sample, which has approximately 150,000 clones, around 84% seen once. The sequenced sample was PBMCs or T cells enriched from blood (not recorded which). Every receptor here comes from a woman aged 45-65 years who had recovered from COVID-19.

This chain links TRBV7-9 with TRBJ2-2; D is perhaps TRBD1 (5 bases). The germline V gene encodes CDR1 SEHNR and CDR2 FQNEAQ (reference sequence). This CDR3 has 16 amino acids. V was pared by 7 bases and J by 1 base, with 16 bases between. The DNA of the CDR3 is TGTGCCAGCATTCCGGCCAGGGAAGTGAACACCGGGGAGCTGTTTTTT. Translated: CASIPAREVNTGELFF.

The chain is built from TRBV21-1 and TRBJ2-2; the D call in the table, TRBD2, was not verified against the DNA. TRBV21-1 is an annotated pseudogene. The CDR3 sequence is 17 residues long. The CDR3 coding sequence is TGTGCCAGCAGCAAAGTCTGGGCGGGCCCGAACACCGGGGAGCTGTTTTTT. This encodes CASSKVWAGPNTGELFF.

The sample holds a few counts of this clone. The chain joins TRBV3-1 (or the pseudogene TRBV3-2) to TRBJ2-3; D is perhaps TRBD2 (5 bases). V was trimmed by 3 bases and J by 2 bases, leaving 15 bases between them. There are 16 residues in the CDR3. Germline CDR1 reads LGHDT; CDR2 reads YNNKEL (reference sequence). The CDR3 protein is CASSHGRAFITDTQYF. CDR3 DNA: TGTGCCAGCAGCCACGGGCGGGCCTTTATCACAGATACGCAGTATTTT.

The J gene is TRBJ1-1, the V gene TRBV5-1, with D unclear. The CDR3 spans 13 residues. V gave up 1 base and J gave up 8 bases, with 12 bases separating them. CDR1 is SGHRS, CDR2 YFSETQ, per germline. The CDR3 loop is CASSLWVGSEAFF. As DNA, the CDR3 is TGCGCCAGCAGCTTGTGGGTCGGGTCGGAAGCTTTCTTT. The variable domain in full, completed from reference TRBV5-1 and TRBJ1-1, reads KAGVTQTPRYLIKTRGQQVTLSCSPISGHRSVSWYQQTPGQGLQFLFEYFSETQRNKGNFPGRFSGRQFSNSRSEMNVSTLELGDSALYLCASSLWVGSEAFFGQGTRLTVV.

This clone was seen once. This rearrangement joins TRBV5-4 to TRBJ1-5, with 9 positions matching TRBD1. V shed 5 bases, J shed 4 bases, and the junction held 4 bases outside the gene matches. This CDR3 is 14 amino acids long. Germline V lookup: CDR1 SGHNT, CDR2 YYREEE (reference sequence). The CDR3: CASSTGTGNQPQHF. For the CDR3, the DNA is TGTGCCAGCAGTACCGGGACAGGGAATCAGCCCCAGCATTTT.

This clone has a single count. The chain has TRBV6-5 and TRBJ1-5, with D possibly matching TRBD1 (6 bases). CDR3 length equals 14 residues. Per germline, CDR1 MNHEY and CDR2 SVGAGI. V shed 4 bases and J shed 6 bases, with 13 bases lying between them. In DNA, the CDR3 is TGTGCCAGCAGTTCAACAGGGTTGACTCAGCCCCAGCATTTT. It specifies CASSSTGLTQPQHF.

CDR3 sequence reads: CASSDRVRLFF. The CDR3 nucleotides are TGTGCCAGCAGCGACAGGGTTCGACTGTTTTTT. The gene calls are TRBV28 and TRBJ1-4; 7 bases match TRBD1. In germline, CDR1 is MDHEN, CDR2 SYDVKM. CDR3 size: 11 residues. J gave up 13 bases and V 6 bases, and 5 bases lay outside the gene matches.